This T cell receptor beta chain was captured in a study of blood T cell repertoires in COVID-19. About the research overall: Samples taken during acute and convalescent COVID-19 were collected in the United States, Italy and Spain. T cells, B-cell-depleted T cells, or PBMCs supplied cDNA or gDNA.

The authors' processing: Scientists estimated how many nucleated cells there were by amplifying reference gene primers. The data were produced by immunoSEQ multiplex PCR, yet TCRdb's version contains in-frame clones alone and is incomplete. V and J calls and clone size are as listed in that table; D and trimming were resolved from the DNA. The table has some 88,000 clones, about 83% seen once. Germline V lookup: CDR1 LNHDA, CDR2 SQIVND (reference sequence). This CDR3 spans 15 amino acids. J was trimmed by 5 bases and V by 5 bases; bases with no gene match: 7. The TCR originated in a woman in her 70s with acute or convalescent COVID-19. The chain uses TRBV19 and TRBJ1-5, with 9 positions matching TRBD1. Sequencing was done on a sample of peripheral blood. In nucleotides, the CDR3 is TGTGCCAGTAGTCCGACGACAGGGGGATATCAGCCCCAGCATTTT. It encodes CASSPTTGGYQPQHF.